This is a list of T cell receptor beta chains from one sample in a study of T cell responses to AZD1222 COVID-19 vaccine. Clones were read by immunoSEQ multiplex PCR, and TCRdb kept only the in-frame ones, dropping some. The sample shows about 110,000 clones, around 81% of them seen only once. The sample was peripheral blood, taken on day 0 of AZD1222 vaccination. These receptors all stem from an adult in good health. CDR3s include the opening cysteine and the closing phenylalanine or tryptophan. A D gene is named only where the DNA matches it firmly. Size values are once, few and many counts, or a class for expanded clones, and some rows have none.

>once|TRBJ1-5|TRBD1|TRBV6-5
TGTGCCAGCAGGTACGAACAGGGGGCAGGTCAGCCCCAGCATTTT
CASRYEQGAGQPQHF
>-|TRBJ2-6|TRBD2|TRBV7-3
TGTGCCAGCAGCTTCGGACTAGGCGGCTCTGGGGCCAACGTCCTGACTTTC
CASSFGLGGSGANVLTF
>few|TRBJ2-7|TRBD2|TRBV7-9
TGTGCCAGCAGCTTTCTAGCGGGGCAGTCCTACGAGCAGTACTTC
CASSFLAGQSYEQYF
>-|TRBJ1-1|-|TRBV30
TGTGCCTGGAGTGTACGCCTTAGAGGGACTGAAGCTTTCTTT
CAWSVRLRGTEAFF
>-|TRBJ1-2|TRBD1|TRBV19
TGTGCCAGTAGTTTCGGTCAGGGGGCAGGCTACACCTTC
CASSFGQGAGYTF
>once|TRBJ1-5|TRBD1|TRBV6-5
TGTGCCAGCAGTTACCGAAGACAGGGGGATCAGCCCCAGCATTTT
CASSYRRQGDQPQHF
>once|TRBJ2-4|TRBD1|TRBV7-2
TGTGCCAGCAGCTTAGATCAGGGGGTCCAAAACATTCAGTACTTC
CASSLDQGVQNIQYF
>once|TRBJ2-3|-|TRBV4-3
TGCGCCAGCAGCCAAGACTGGAGGGGGGGCCTTAGCACAGATACGCAGTATTTT
CASSQDWRGGLSTDTQYF
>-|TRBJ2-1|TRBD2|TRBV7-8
TGTGCCAGCAGATCGTATACGGGAGGGGATGAGCAGTTCTTC
CASRSYTGGDEQFF
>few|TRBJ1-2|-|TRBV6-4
TGTGCCAGCAGTGACTTTCCCCGGGACAAATCTCGTGGCTACACCTTC
CASSDFPRDKSRGYTF
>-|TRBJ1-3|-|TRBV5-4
TGTGCCAGCAGCAATACAGTGTCCTTTGGGCCTGGAAACACCATATATTTT
CASSNTVSFGPGNTIYF
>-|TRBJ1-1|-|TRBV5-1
TGCGCCAGCAGCTTGGTGGGGGTAAAGGTCACTGAAGCTTTCTTT
CASSLVGVKVTEAFF
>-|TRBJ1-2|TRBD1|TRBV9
TGTGCCAGCAGCGGGACAGGGGCTGCTAACTATGGCTACACCTTC
CASSGTGAANYGYTF
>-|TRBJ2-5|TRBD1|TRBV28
TGTGCCAGCAGTTTCAAGGGGGCGTGGGGGGAGACCCAGTACTTC
CASSFKGAWGETQYF
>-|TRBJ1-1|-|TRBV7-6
TGTGCCAGCAGCCCGACAGCGAGGGGCGGTCGGACTGAAGCTTTCTTT
CASSPTARGGRTEAFF
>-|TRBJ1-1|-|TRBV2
TGTGCCAGCCTCTGGGCGGAACAAGCTTTCTTT
CASLWAEQAFF
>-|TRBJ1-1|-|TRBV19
TGTGCCAGTAGTCTTACCGGGACATCGAACACTGAAGCTTTCTTT
CASSLTGTSNTEAFF
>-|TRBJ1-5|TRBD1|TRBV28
TGTGCCAGCAGCCCCGGGACAGGGCGAAAGCCCCAGCATTTT
CASSPGTGRKPQHF
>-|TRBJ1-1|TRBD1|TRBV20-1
TGCAGTGCTAGAGAGACAGGGGAAGCTTTCTTT
CSARETGEAFF
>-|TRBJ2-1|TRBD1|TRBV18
TGTGCCAGCTCACGGGACAGGGGTGGGAATGAGCAGTTCTTC
CASSRDRGGNEQFF
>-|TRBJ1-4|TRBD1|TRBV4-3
TGCGCCAGCAGCCGCCAACAGGGGGCGGGGGAAAAACTGTTTTTT
CASSRQQGAGEKLFF
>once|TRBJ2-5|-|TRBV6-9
TGTGCCAGCAGTGCCTACCCAGAGACCCAGTACTTC
CASSAYPETQYF
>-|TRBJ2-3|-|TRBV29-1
TGCAGCGTTAGAAGATCTGTCCAGGTCCAAGATACGCAGTATTTT
CSVRRSVQVQDTQYF
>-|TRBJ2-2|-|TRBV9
TGTGCCAGCAGCGTAGTGGCAGAAGTAAACACCGGGGAGCTGTTTTTT
CASSVVAEVNTGELFF
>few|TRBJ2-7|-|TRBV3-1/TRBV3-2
TGTGCCAGCAGCCAAGATGGGGGCCTAGCGTCCAGATCCTACGAGCAGTACTTC
CASSQDGGLASRSYEQYF
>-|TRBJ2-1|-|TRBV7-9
TGTGCCAGCAGCGGGCTGGACAGCTACAATGAGCAGTTCTTC
CASSGLDSYNEQFF
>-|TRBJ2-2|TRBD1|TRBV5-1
TGCGCCAGCAGCTCAGACAGGGCCCTGAACACCGGGGAGCTGTTTTTT
CASSSDRALNTGELFF
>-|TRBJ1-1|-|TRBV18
TGTGCCAGCTCACCTATCGGGGCGATCACTGAAGCTTTCTTT
CASSPIGAITEAFF
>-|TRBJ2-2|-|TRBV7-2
TGTGCCAGCAGCTCGAAATCCTATAACACCGGGGAGCTGTTTTTT
CASSSKSYNTGELFF
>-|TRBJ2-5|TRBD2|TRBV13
TGTGCCAGCAGCCGAACAATTTCTAGCGGGAGGGCCCAGACCCAGTACTTC
CASSRTISSGRAQTQYF
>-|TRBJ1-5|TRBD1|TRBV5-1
TGCGCCAGCAGCATAGGACAGGGGAATCAGCCCCAGCATTTT
CASSIGQGNQPQHF
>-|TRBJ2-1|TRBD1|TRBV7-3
TGTGCCAGCAGCCCGACTCGCGGGACAGGGAACTACAATGAGCAGTTCTTC
CASSPTRGTGNYNEQFF
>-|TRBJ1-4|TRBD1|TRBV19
TGTGCCAGTAGGCGGACAGGAAATTCTAATGAAAAACTGTTTTTT
CASRRTGNSNEKLFF
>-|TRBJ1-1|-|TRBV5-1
TGCGCCAGCAGCTTGAGCGAGGGTTTCACTGAAGCTTTCTTT
CASSLSEGFTEAFF
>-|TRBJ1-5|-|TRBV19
TGTGCCAGTAGTATGATGGATAGCAATCAGCCCCAGCATTTT
CASSMMDSNQPQHF
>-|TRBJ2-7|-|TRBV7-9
TGTGCCAGCAGCTTAGAGGGGACCGAGCAGTACTTC
CASSLEGTEQYF
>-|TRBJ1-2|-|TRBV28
TGTGCCAGCACCCCTGGGGATGATGTCTACACCTTC
CASTPGDDVYTF
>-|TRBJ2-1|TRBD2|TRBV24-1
TGTGCCACCAGTGATTTATCTAGCGGGGGGTATGAGCAGTTCTTC
CATSDLSSGGYEQFF
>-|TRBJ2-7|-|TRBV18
TGTGCCAGCTCACCACGGCGGGATTCCTACGAGCAGTACTTC
CASSPRRDSYEQYF
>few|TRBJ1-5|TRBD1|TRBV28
TGTGCCAGCAGGATAAGCCGGGACAGTAGAAGGGATCAGCCCCAGCATTTT
CASRISRDSRRDQPQHF
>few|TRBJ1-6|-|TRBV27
TGTGCCAGCAGTTGGGTTGGAGGCAGGGGCCCAACAATTAATTCACCCCTCCACTTT
CASSWVGGRGPTINSPLHF
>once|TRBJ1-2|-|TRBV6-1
TGTGCCAGCAGTGAAGGGGTCAGGTCCTATGGCTACACCTTC
CASSEGVRSYGYTF
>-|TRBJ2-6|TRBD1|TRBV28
TGTGCCAGCAGTCCAACCATCGGACAGGGCCGTTCTGGGGCCAACGTCCTGACTTTC
CASSPTIGQGRSGANVLTF
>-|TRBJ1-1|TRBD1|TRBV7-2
TGTGCCAGCAACGGCGGCGACAGGGGAAACACTGAAGCTTTCTTT
CASNGGDRGNTEAFF
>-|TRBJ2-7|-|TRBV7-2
TGTGCCAGCAGCTTAGGGATGCGGTACGAGCAGTACTTC
CASSLGMRYEQYF
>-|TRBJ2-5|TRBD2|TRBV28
TGTGCCAGCAGTTCCGTGCGGGGGGGAAACCAAGAGACCCAGTACTTC
CASSSVRGGNQETQYF
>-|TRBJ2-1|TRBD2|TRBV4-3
TGCGCCAGCAGCCACGCCCTAGCGGTCAATGAGCAGTTCTTC
CASSHALAVNEQFF
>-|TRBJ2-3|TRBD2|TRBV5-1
TGCGCCAGCAGCTTGGGGGCGGGGGGGGATACGCAGTATTTT
CASSLGAGGDTQYF
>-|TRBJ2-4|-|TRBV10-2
TGCGCCAGCAGTGAGGGCAGGCAGACCAAAAACATTCAGTACTTC
CASSEGRQTKNIQYF
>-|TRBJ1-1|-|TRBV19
TGTGCCAGTAGTATGCAAACTTCGAACACTGAAGCTTTCTTT
CASSMQTSNTEAFF
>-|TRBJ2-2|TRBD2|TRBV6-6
TGTGCCAGCAGGCTCGGGACTAGGGAGACCGGGGAGCTGTTTTTT
CASRLGTRETGELFF
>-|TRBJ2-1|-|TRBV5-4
TGTGCCAGCAGCTCAGACAGGGCGGGGGCTGGAACCTACAATGAGCAGTTCTTC
CASSSDRAGAGTYNEQFF
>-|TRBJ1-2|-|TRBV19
TGTGCCAGTAGTATTTTTTATGGCTACACCTTC
CASSIFYGYTF